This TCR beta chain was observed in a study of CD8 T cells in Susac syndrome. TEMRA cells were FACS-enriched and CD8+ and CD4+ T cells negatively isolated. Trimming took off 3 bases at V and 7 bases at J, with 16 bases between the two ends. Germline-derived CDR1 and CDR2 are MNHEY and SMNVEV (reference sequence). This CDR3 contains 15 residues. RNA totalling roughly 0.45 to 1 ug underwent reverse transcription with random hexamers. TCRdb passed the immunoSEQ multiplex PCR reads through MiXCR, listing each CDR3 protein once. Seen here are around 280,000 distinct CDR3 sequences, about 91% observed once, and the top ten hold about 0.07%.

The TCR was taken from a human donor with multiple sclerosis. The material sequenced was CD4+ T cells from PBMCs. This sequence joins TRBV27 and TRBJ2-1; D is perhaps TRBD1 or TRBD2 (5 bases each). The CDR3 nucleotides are TGTGCCAGCAGTTTGCAGGGCCCGGGATTAAATGAGCAGTTCTTC. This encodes CASSLQGPGLNEQFF.